This entry lists 9 T cell receptor beta chains sequenced from one sample in a study of T cells in tuberculosis. The time point denotes: new active TB diagnosis, blood taken before or within 7 days of starting treatment. Profiling relied on immunoSEQ multiplex PCR, and the TCRdb table lists in-frame clones only, not all of them. The sample contains under 45,000 clones, 91% of which appear only once. The sample here was PBMCs, taken at tuberculosis diagnosis. These receptors all come from an adult with tuberculosis.

The CDR3 protein is CASSFTGVVITEAFF. The CDR3 DNA follows: TGTGCCAGCAGCTTTACAGGGGTAGTAATCACTGAAGCTTTCTTT. The chain uses TRBV7-2 and TRBJ1-1; 7 positions agree with TRBD1. Germline CDR1 is SGHTA and CDR2 is FQGNSA. V trimming: 3 bases; J trimming: 4 bases; junction bases outside the gene matches: 8. The CDR3 is 15 amino acids.

The V call is TRBV28, the J call TRBJ2-7; possible D gene TRBD2, 6 bases. The V gene's germline CDR1 is MDHEN and CDR2 SYDVKM. This CDR3 has 12 residues. The germline V and J ends were trimmed by 2 bases and 6 bases, with 8 bases remaining between them. DNA for the CDR3: TGTGCCAGCAGTTTAGGAGGGGCCGAGCAGTACGTC. Translated, it gives CASSLGGAEQYV.

The gene calls are TRBV5-5 and TRBJ2-7; TRBD1 aligns across 7 bases. The CDR3 consists of 14 residues. Losses at the gene ends were 5 bases for V and 1 base for J; bases not matched to a gene: 6. The germline V gene encodes CDR1 SGHKS and CDR2 YYEKEE (reference sequence). The CDR3 DNA sequence: TGTGCCAGCAGGGACCTGGGACAGTCCTACGAGCAGTACTTC. Translation: CASRDLGQSYEQYF.

The V and J genes are TRBV9 and TRBJ1-6; D uncertain. Looked up from germline, CDR1 is SGDLS and CDR2 is YYNGEE. CDR3 length: 12 amino acids. The V and J ends lost 3 bases and 6 bases respectively, with 4 bases between them. CDR3 protein: CASSAGNSPLHF. The DNA of the CDR3 is TGTGCCAGCAGCGCCGGTAATTCACCCCTCCACTTT.

The rearrangement uses TRBV7-7 and TRBJ1-3; 9 nucleotides align to TRBD1. This CDR3 comprises 14 residues. CDR1 is SSHAT, CDR2 FNYEAQ, per germline (reference sequence). Trimming took 5 bases from V and 3 from J; bases not matched to a gene: 2. As DNA, the CDR3 is TGTGCCAGCAGCCCGGGACAGGGTGGAAACACCATATATTTT. It is translated as CASSPGQGGNTIYF.

In this sample, this clone turned up once. The CDR3 spells CASSIDSDTQYF. CDR3 nucleotides: TGTGCCAGCAGCATAGACAGCGATACGCAGTATTTT. J is TRBJ2-3 and V is TRBV13; D may be TRBD1 (5 bases). The germline V gene encodes CDR1 PRHDT and CDR2 FYEKMQ (reference sequence). The CDR3 is 12 residues long. With 5 bases removed from V and 6 bases from J, the gap between germline ends came to 9 bases. Based on the CDR3 plus reference TRBV13 and TRBJ2-3, the full variable domain is AAGVIQSPRHLIKEKRETATLKCYPIPRHDTVYWYQQGPGQDPQFLISFYEKMQSDKGSIPDRFSAQQFSDYHSELNMSSLELGDSALYFCASSIDSDTQYFGPGTRLTVL.

This sequence joins TRBV11-2 and TRBJ2-7; TRBD1 might be the D (5 bases). V lost 9 bases and J lost 7, with 16 bases in between. From germline, CDR1 is SGHAT and CDR2 FQNNGV. The CDR3 covers 12 residues. The chain's CDR3 is CARNTPGREQYF. The CDR3 coding sequence is TGTGCCAGGAACACCCCAGGGCGAGAGCAGTACTTC.

This chain uses TRBV5-1 with TRBJ2-1, with D perhaps TRBD1 (6 bases). Germline CDR1 and CDR2: SGHRS and YFSETQ. Trimming removed 0 bases at V and 10 bases at J, with 23 bases between. This CDR3 contains 17 residues. CDR3 nucleotides: TGCGCCAGCAGCTTGGGTCGGTCCGGGACAAACGAGAAGGAGCAGTTCTTC. Translated, it gives CASSLGRSGTNEKEQFF.

The J gene is TRBJ1-3, the V gene TRBV6-1; D remains ambiguous. This CDR3 spans 16 amino acids. V was cut by 0 bases and J by 7 bases, with 16 bases left in between. Germline loops: CDR1 MNHNS, CDR2 SASEGT. The CDR3 bases are TGTGCCAGCAGTGAAGCGGGTTCCCCTAGAGGGAACACCATATATTTT. It encodes CASSEAGSPRGNTIYF.